The entry that follows covers one TCR beta chain sequence. Antigen specificity is unknown. Germline CDR1 and CDR2: SGHTA and FQGNSA. This CDR3 region has 13 residues. The V and J ends lost 5 bases and 5 bases respectively, with 12 bases between them. This sample is drawn from a study of T-cell reconstitution after alpha-beta-depleted transplantation in children. Unique molecular identifiers were built into the TCRbeta library. TCRdb passed the PCR reads through MiXCR, listing each CDR3 protein once. The sample holds around 120,000 distinct CDR3 sequences, under 25% seen once. Whole-study results and caveats: Among T cells one year after transplant, newly produced cells accounted for most counts and diversity.

V gene TRBV7-2 combines with J gene TRBJ2-5; D remains ambiguous. The sample here was PBMCs, mostly from graft donor cells, taken 180 days after TCRalphabeta/CD19-depleted stem cell transplant. The sequence derives from a male patient under 10 years old who had a stem cell transplant for chronic granulomatous disease, so the T cells may come from the graft donor. The DNA of the CDR3 is TGTGCCAGCAGCCCCGACCGGGCTGAGACCCAGTACTTC. The encoded protein is CASSPDRAETQYF.